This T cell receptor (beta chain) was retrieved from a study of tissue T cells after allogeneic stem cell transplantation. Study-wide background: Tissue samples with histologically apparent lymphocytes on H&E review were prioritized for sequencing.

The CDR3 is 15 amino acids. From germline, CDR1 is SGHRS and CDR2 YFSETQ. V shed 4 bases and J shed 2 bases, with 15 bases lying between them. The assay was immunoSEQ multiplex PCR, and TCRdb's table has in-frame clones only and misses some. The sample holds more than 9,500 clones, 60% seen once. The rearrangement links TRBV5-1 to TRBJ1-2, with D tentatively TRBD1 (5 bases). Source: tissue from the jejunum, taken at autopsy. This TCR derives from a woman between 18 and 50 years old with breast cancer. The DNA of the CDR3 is TGCGCCAGCAGCCCTCTCCGGGACGGGAACTATGGCTACACCTTC. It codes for CASSPLRDGNYGYTF.